The text below deals with one T cell receptor (beta chain). This sample is drawn from a study of cytomegalovirus exposure and HLA in healthy donors. Primers for the PCR totalled 60 Vbeta and 13 Jbeta. Profiling relied on immunoSEQ multiplex PCR, and the TCRdb table lists in-frame clones only, not all of them. Of some 170,000 clones in the sample, 55% to 75% were seen once. The CDR3 has 13 amino acids. Germline V gives CDR1 MNHNS, CDR2 SASEGT. Trimming took 4 bases from V and 7 from J, leaving 11 bases between them. The chain has TRBV6-1 and TRBJ1-5; a weak D match, TRBD1 (6 bases). This TCR derives from a human donor in good health. Material for sequencing was PBMCs. CDR3 in DNA: TGTGCCAGCAGTGGGCGGGGGCTACAGCCCCAGCATTTT. Residues: CASSGRGLQPQHF.